The subject of this entry is one TCR beta chain. One entry per CDR3 protein, called by TCRdb with MiXCR from the 5' RACE reads. The sample has approximately 93,000 distinct CDR3 sequences; roughly 5.8% are singletons. In germline, CDR1 is SGDLS, CDR2 YYNGEE. V was shortened by 4 bases and J by 1 base, with 14 bases between the two germline ends. This CDR3 comprises 15 residues. These data belong to a study of T cells after yellow fever vaccination. This clonotype was sampled from a man between 18 and 29 years old who received the YFV17D yellow fever vaccine. The V and J genes are TRBV9 and TRBJ2-5, with D possibly being TRBD1 (6 bases). This sample comprised CD8+ T cells sorted from PBMCs, obtained 10 days after the yellow fever booster vaccination. CDR3 DNA sequence: TGTGCCAGCAGCAAAGAGGGCAGGGGCCAAGAGACCCAGTACTTC. Its protein is CASSKEGRGQETQYF.